Sequencing of this T cell receptor (beta chain) was carried out in a study of blood T cell repertoires in COVID-19. At the level of the study: Whether acute or convalescent, the COVID-19 samples came from the United States, Italy and Spain.

The CDR3 is 13 amino acids. Germline V gene lookup returns CDR1 GTSNPN and CDR2 SVGIG (reference sequence). V dropped 4 bases and J dropped 3 bases, with 13 bases sitting between them. In the original analysis: It was from reference gene primer amplification that nucleated cell counts were estimated. Generated by immunoSEQ multiplex PCR, the TCRdb table keeps only in-frame clones and is missing some. The V and J calls and clone size were taken over from that table, and D and trimming were inferred from the DNA. The sample shows around 60,000 clones, around 91% of them seen only once. Enrolled during active infection, Seattle patients were then followed longitudinally.

V and J are TRBV30 and TRBJ2-7, with TRBD1 as a possible D gene (5 bases). The origin of this receptor is a woman aged 60 to 75 with COVID-19, enrolled during active disease. Sequenced input: peripheral blood. CDR3 nucleotide sequence: TGTGCCTGGACCTGGGGCCTCAGCTACGAGCAGTACTTC. This codes for CAWTWGLSYEQYF.